This T cell receptor beta chain was captured by sequencing in a study of T cell responses to AZD1222 COVID-19 vaccine. TCRdb's table, derived via immunoSEQ multiplex PCR, lists solely in-frame clones and lacks some. The table shows 200,000 or so clones, with approximately 94% occurring only once. Whole-study results and caveats: Within unmutated variant regions lay the reported targets of nearly half of spike-specific TCRs. Spike-specific TCR breadth and depth were elevated following two AZD1222 doses. Scientists sampled the repertoires only once the peak T cell response had passed. Donors were largely white British and mainly female; clonal diversity was possibly underestimated.

Germline assignment: CDR1 SEHNR and CDR2 FQNEAQ (reference sequence). The CDR3 spans 14 residues. Trimming cost V 6 bases and J 0 bases, with 10 bases left between them. With regard to this clone: Its antigen is currently unknown.

This chain connects TRBV7-9 to TRBJ2-3; maybe TRBD2 (5 bases). The material was peripheral blood, obtained 28 days after the second AZD1222 dose. This clonotype originated in an adult who received the AZD1222 COVID-19 vaccine. CDR3 residues: CASRGDPSTDTQYF. The DNA for the CDR3 is TGTGCCAGCAGGGGAGACCCTAGCACAGATACGCAGTATTTT.